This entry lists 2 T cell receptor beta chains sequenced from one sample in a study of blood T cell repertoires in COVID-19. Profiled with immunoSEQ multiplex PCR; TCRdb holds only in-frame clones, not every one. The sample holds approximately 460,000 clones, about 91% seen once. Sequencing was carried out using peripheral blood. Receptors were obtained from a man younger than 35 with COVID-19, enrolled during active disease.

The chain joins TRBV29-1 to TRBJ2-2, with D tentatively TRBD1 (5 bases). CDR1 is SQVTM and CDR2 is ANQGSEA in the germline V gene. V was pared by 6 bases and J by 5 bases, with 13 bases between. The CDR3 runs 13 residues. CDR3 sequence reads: CSVSRVETGELFF. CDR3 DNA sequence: TGCAGCGTAAGCAGGGTGGAGACCGGGGAGCTGTTTTTT.

The DNA for the CDR3 is TGTGCCAGCAGTTACGGAGGGGCCCCCTACAATGAGCAGTTCTTC. Its protein is CASSYGGAPYNEQFF. The J gene is TRBJ2-1, the V gene TRBV6-5, with a possible D match to TRBD2 (6 bases). CDR1 is MNHEY and CDR2 is SVGAGI in the germline V gene. V lost 2 bases to trimming and J lost 2 bases, with 10 bases between them. The CDR3 contains 15 residues.